These 8 T cell receptor beta chains were all obtained from the same sample, sequenced in a study of T cell changes during pregnancy in multiple sclerosis. TCRdb's copy holds only in-frame clones and misses some; the assay was immunoSEQ multiplex PCR. Of about 40,000 clones in the sample, approximately 92% were seen once. Sequenced here: CD8+ T cells from peripheral blood mononuclear cells, sampled in the first trimester of pregnancy. Source of these receptors: a female donor with multiple sclerosis, enrolled in a pregnancy study.

This rearrangement joins TRBV2 to TRBJ1-1; tentatively, D is TRBD1 (5 bases). CDR3 size: 14 residues. V was pared by 10 bases and J by 10 bases, with 25 bases between. Germline lookup yields CDR1 SNHLY and CDR2 FYNNEI. CDR3 coding DNA: TGTGCCAACCTCGGAAAGGGGTGGGTTAGGGGAGCTTTCTTT. Its translation: CANLGKGWVRGAFF.

The rearrangement uses TRBV2 and TRBJ2-3; TRBD2 matches 10 bases. CDR1 is SNHLY and CDR2 is FYNNEI in the germline V gene. The CDR3 consists of 14 residues. Unmatched junction bases numbered 4, after V lost 7 bases and J lost 3 bases. The CDR3 loop is CASTSGGATDTQYF. In DNA form, the CDR3 reads TGTGCCAGCACGAGCGGGGGGGCAACAGATACGCAGTATTTT.

This chain joins TRBV27 and TRBJ1-1; a possible D gene is TRBD1 (5 bases). Deletions cut 2 bases from V and 0 bases from J, with 10 bases between. Germline values: CDR1 MNHEY, CDR2 SMNVEV (reference sequence). This CDR3 has 15 residues. CDR3 nucleotide sequence: TGTGCCAGCAGTTTAGGAGGGGCCATGAACACTGAAGCTTTCTTT. Protein sequence: CASSLGGAMNTEAFF.

This chain uses TRBV6-5 with TRBJ2-4; 8 bases fit TRBD1. V was clipped by 2 bases and J by 6 bases; unmatched bases: 0. The CDR3 has 13 residues. CDR1 MNHEY and CDR2 SVGAGI come from the germline V gene. CDR3 coding DNA: TGTGCCAGCAGTTACGGACAGGGAAACATTCAGTACTTC. Translation: CASSYGQGNIQYF.

J is TRBJ2-3 and V is TRBV5-1, with 12 bases fitting TRBD2. The CDR3 extends over 14 amino acids. The germline V gene encodes CDR1 SGHRS and CDR2 YFSETQ. The junction had 4 bases not matched to a gene; V was cut back by 5 bases and J by 6 bases. The CDR3 DNA reads TGCGCCAGCAGTTCTAGCGGGGGGGTGGATACGCAGTATTTT. Translating it yields CASSSSGGVDTQYF. Supplemented by reference TRBV5-1 and TRBJ2-3, the full variable domain reads KAGVTQTPRYLIKTRGQQVTLSCSPISGHRSVSWYQQTPGQGLQFLFEYFSETQRNKGNFPGRFSGRQFSNSRSEMNVSTLELGDSALYLCASSSSGGVDTQYFGPGTRLTVL.

The V and J genes are TRBV6-5 and TRBJ1-6; 8 bases line up with TRBD1. This CDR3 is 15 amino acids long. The trim removed 6 bases at V and 14 bases at J, leaving 15 bases unmatched. Germline V gene sequence: CDR1 MNHEY, CDR2 SVGAGI. CDR3 in amino acids: CASSPGTGPLQTLHF. The CDR3 nucleotides are TGTGCCAGCAGCCCAGGGACAGGTCCTCTTCAAACCCTCCACTTT.

The CDR3 DNA sequence: TGCGCCAGCAGCTCCATGATCCCAGGGGGCACTCAGTACTTC. Residues: CASSSMIPGGTQYF. The chain couples TRBV5-1 to TRBJ2-5; 8 bases fit TRBD1. The CDR3 runs 14 residues. Losses at the gene ends were 3 bases for V and 11 bases for J; bases not matched to a gene: 12. Germline values: CDR1 SGHRS, CDR2 YFSETQ.

The gene calls are TRBV29-1 and TRBJ2-2; 11 bases line up with TRBD1. CDR3 size: 15 residues. CDR1 is SQVTM, CDR2 ANQGSEA, per germline. V lost 0 bases and J lost 9; bases outside the gene matches: 6. This CDR3 reads CSVEDFRTGGRELFF. The CDR3 bases are TGCAGCGTTGAAGATTTTCGGACAGGGGGCCGGGAGCTGTTTTTT.